The rows below give T cell receptor beta chains drawn from one sample of a study of blood T cell repertoires in COVID-19. TCRdb's copy holds only in-frame clones and misses some; the assay was immunoSEQ multiplex PCR. The data show some 190,000 clones, around four fifths seen once. The material sequenced was peripheral blood. All receptors derive from a woman aged 65 to 85 with active or convalescent COVID-19. CDR3s include the opening cysteine and the closing phenylalanine or tryptophan. D genes are given only for firm matches. A clone size is listed for some rows: how often the clone was seen (once, few, many), or a class if it is expanded.

V gene	D gene	J gene	clone size	CDR3 length	CDR3 DNA	CDR3 protein
TRBV7-8	TRBD2	TRBJ2-3	-	16	TGTGCCAGCAGCTTACCGACTAGCGGAATCACAGATACGCAGTATTTT	CASSLPTSGITDTQYF
TRBV4-1	TRBD2	TRBJ2-1	-	19	TGCGCCAGCAGCCGCCTAGCGGGAGGGTTTTCGAGCTCCTACAATGAGCAGTTCTTC	CASSRLAGGFSSSYNEQFF
TRBV6-1	-	TRBJ1-3	-	15	TGTGCCAGCAGTGAAGCGGGGGGTTACGGAAACACCATATATTTT	CASSEAGGYGNTIYF
TRBV7-2	-	TRBJ1-2	-	14	TGTGCCAGCAGCTTAGAGCACAGTAACTATGGCTACACCTTC	CASSLEHSNYGYTF
TRBV24-1	TRBD2	TRBJ2-1	-	17	TGTGCCACCAGTGACGGTGGGAGGGGCAGGTCCTACAATGAGCAGTTCTTC	CATSDGGRGRSYNEQFF
TRBV27	-	TRBJ2-3	-	14	TGTGCCAGCAGTGACATTTCTAGCACAGATACGCAGTATTTT	CASSDISSTDTQYF
TRBV19	TRBD2	TRBJ2-1	once	16	TGTGCCAGTAGTGTACGGGGACTAGCGGTATACAATGAGCAGTTCTTC	CASSVRGLAVYNEQFF
TRBV3-1/TRBV3-2	TRBD2	TRBJ2-7	-	15	TGTGCCAGCAGCCGAGAGGGGACTAGCGGCTACGAGCAGTACTTC	CASSREGTSGYEQYF
TRBV4-2	TRBD1	TRBJ2-1	-	15	TGTGCCAGCAGCCTCCTTACCACAGGGGGTGGGGCGCAGTTCTTC	CASSLLTTGGGAQFF
TRBV29-1	TRBD2	TRBJ2-3	-	16	TGCAGCGTTGAGGGACTAGCGGGAGGAGGGCGGGATACGCAGTATTTT	CSVEGLAGGGRDTQYF
TRBV19	TRBD2	TRBJ2-5	-	17	TGTGCCAGTAGTACATACTCCGGGACTAGCGGCCAAGAGACCCAGTACTTC	CASSTYSGTSGQETQYF
TRBV6-5	-	TRBJ1-1	once	14	TGTGCCAGCAGTTTCACAGGATCGAACACTGAAGCTTTCTTT	CASSFTGSNTEAFF
TRBV6-2/TRBV6-3	-	TRBJ1-4	-	14	TGTGCCAGCAGCACTGACAGTCCTCGGGAAAAACTGTTTTTT	CASSTDSPREKLFF
TRBV6-5	-	TRBJ1-3	-	14	TGTGCCAGCAGCTCCCCGGGGGTTGGAAACACCATATATTTT	CASSSPGVGNTIYF
TRBV5-1	-	TRBJ1-4	-	14	TGCGCCAGCAGCTTATTTGGGGCAGAGGAAAAACTGTTTTTT	CASSLFGAEEKLFF
TRBV7-2	-	TRBJ1-3	once	14	TGTGCCAGCAGCACCCGACAGAAGGGAAACACCATATATTTT	CASSTRQKGNTIYF
TRBV11-2	TRBD2	TRBJ2-2	-	17	TGTGCCAGCAGCCGGACTAGCGGGAGGGGAAACACCGGGGAGCTGTTTTTT	CASSRTSGRGNTGELFF